This passage covers 25 T cell receptor beta chains from one sample sequenced in a study of blood T cell repertoires in COVID-19. Some clones are missing from TCRdb's copy, which holds only in-frame ones; the method was immunoSEQ multiplex PCR. Of roughly 200,000 clones in the sample, over 80% were seen once. Sequencing was performed on peripheral blood. The receptor set was obtained from a woman in her thirties or forties with COVID-19, enrolled during active disease.

Here the CDR3 reads CASPLAGHSYEQYF. DNA of the CDR3: TGTGCCAGCCCACTAGCGGGGCACTCCTACGAGCAGTACTTC. The chain links TRBV6-5 to TRBJ2-7; 10 bases agree with TRBD2. CDR1 is MNHEY, CDR2 SVGAGI, per germline. The V gene end was trimmed by 8 bases and the J gene end by 0 bases; junction bases not matched to a gene: 4. CDR3 length: 14 residues.

V and J are TRBV28 and TRBJ2-2; 16 bases agree with TRBD2. V shed 7 bases and J 5 bases; nucleotides not matched to a gene: 13. Looked up from germline, CDR1 is MDHEN and CDR2 is SYDVKM. The CDR3 spans 19 residues. The CDR3 DNA is TGTGCCAGCACCTACCGGCCGGGACTAGCGGGAGGGCGGACCGGGGAGCTGTTTTTT. It is translated as CASTYRPGLAGGRTGELFF.

The CDR3 nucleotides are TGTGCCAGCAGTGACTCTGCGGTTACGCAGTATTTT. Translation: CASSDSAVTQYF. The genes are TRBV6-4 and TRBJ2-3; D gene unclear. Germline V gene sequence: CDR1 MRHNA, CDR2 SNTAGT. The CDR3 consists of 12 residues. V was clipped by 0 bases and J by 8 bases, with 6 bases between them.

CDR3: CASSLTSSNEQFF. The CDR3 bases are TGTGCCAGCAGCCTTACTAGTTCCAATGAGCAGTTCTTC. J is TRBJ2-1 and V is TRBV6-5, with D perhaps TRBD2 (5 bases). The CDR3 spans 13 residues. Trimming cost V 6 bases and J 6 bases, with 12 bases left between them. Germline V gene sequence: CDR1 MNHEY, CDR2 SVGAGI.

This rearrangement joins TRBV6-5 to TRBJ2-7, with 7 bases lining up with TRBD1. The CDR3 length is 12 residues. Germline-derived CDR1 and CDR2 are MNHEY and SVGAGI. The junction had 2 bases not matched to a gene; V was cut back by 5 bases and J by 4 bases. The CDR3 DNA sequence: TGTGCCAGCAGTAAACAGGGGTACGAGCAGTACTTC. Encoded protein: CASSKQGYEQYF.

About this clone: The identical CDR3 is also encoded by other nucleotide sequences in the sample. This chain connects TRBV5-6 to TRBJ2-2; D perhaps matches TRBD1 (6 bases). CDR1 is SGHDT, CDR2 YYEEEE, per germline. This CDR3 contains 13 residues. Trimming cost V 4 bases and J 6 bases, with 10 bases left between them. CDR3: CASSLQGPGELFF. The CDR3 region has the DNA TGTGCCAGCAGCCTACAGGGTCCCGGGGAGCTGTTTTTT. Supplemented by reference TRBV5-6 and TRBJ2-2, the full variable domain reads DAGVTQSPTHLIKTRGQQVTLRCSPKSGHDTVSWYQQALGQGPQFIFQYYEEEERQRGNFPDRFSGHQFPNYSSELNVNALLLGDSALYLCASSLQGPGELFFGEGSRLTVL.

This clone was detected only a few times. The chain joins TRBV18 to TRBJ1-6; the match to TRBD1 covers 7 bases. The CDR3 spans 15 residues. The V and J ends lost 3 bases and 6 bases, in that order; junction bases with no gene match: 5. CDR1 and CDR2 from the germline V gene are KGHSH and LQKENI. The CDR3 here is CASSPRDSLNSPLHF. CDR3 DNA sequence: TGTGCCAGCTCACCCCGGGACAGCCTTAATTCACCCCTCCACTTT.

This clone turned up a few times. The V and J genes are TRBV5-1 and TRBJ2-7; D is perhaps TRBD2 (6 bases). Germline assignment: CDR1 SGHRS and CDR2 YFSETQ. The CDR3 consists of 14 residues. Between the trimmed V and J ends, which lost 7 bases and 2 bases, there was a span of 16 bases. CDR3 residues: CASGAGTLTYEQYF. DNA of the CDR3: TGCGCCAGCGGCGCAGGGACTCTCACCTACGAGCAGTACTTC.

This clone was detected only a few times. The V call is TRBV5-1, the J call TRBJ1-6; no clear D. V was cut by 0 bases and J by 0 bases, with 7 bases left in between. CDR3 length: 16 amino acids. CDR1 and CDR2 from the germline V gene are SGHRS and YFSETQ. CDR3 nucleotides: TGCGCCAGCAGCTTGGAATGGAGCTCCTATAATTCACCCCTCCACTTT. Protein: CASSLEWSSYNSPLHF.

This chain links TRBV29-1 with TRBJ2-4; 7 bases are shared with TRBD1. The CDR3 runs 11 residues. Per germline, CDR1 SQVTM and CDR2 ANQGSEA. The V segment lost 5 bases and the J segment 8 bases; nucleotides outside the gene matches: 3. CDR3 region: CSVYRGDIQYF. DNA for the CDR3: TGCAGCGTTTACAGGGGAGACATTCAGTACTTC.

The chain links TRBV7-2 to TRBJ1-2; D possibly corresponds to TRBD1 (6 bases). Looked up from germline, CDR1 is SGHTA and CDR2 is FQGNSA. The CDR3 length is 14 residues. Trimming pared 4 bases from V and 2 bases from J, leaving 11 bases between. CDR3 sequence reads: CASSSQQGNYGYTF. CDR3 sequence (DNA): TGTGCCAGCAGCTCACAACAGGGAAACTATGGCTACACCTTC.

The gene calls are TRBV5-1 and TRBJ1-1; a weak D match, TRBD1 (6 bases). V lost 0 bases and J 7 bases, leaving 13 bases between the germline ends. Germline lookup yields CDR1 SGHRS and CDR2 YFSETQ. CDR3 length equals 14 residues. The DNA of the CDR3 is TGCGCCAGCAGCTTGGAACAGGGAGCCCTTGAAGCTTTCTTT. Protein product: CASSLEQGALEAFF.

The chain is built from TRBV24-1 and TRBJ2-7; TRBD1 might be the D (5 bases). From germline, CDR1 is KGHDR and CDR2 SFDVKD. The CDR3 runs 12 residues. V was clipped by 6 bases and J by 2 bases, with 7 bases between them. The CDR3 loop reads CATSQGPYEQYF. CDR3 coding DNA: TGTGCCACCAGTCAGGGCCCCTACGAGCAGTACTTC.

This chain uses TRBV5-6 with TRBJ1-1; D is possibly TRBD1 (5 bases). This CDR3 contains 14 residues. Trimming stripped 4 bases from V and 0 bases from J, with 10 bases between. Germline loops: CDR1 SGHDT, CDR2 YYEEEE. The CDR3 nucleotides are TGTGCCAGCAGCCTCGGGGGGTTGAACACTGAAGCTTTCTTT. The encoded protein is CASSLGGLNTEAFF.

In this sample, this clone turned up many times. V and J are TRBV10-3 and TRBJ2-2; 8 bases line up with TRBD2. Germline assignment: CDR1 ENHRY and CDR2 SYGVKD. CDR3 length: 15 amino acids. The ends lost 9 bases at V and 2 bases at J; junction bases unmatched: 8. CDR3 residues: CAMGTSLRNTGELFF. CDR3 sequence (DNA): TGTGCCATGGGGACTAGTCTTCGAAACACCGGGGAGCTGTTTTTT.

V and J are TRBV18 and TRBJ1-6, with TRBD1 matching 11 bases. J gave up 7 bases and V 3 bases, and 2 bases lay outside the gene matches. CDR3 length: 15 amino acids. The germline CDR1 and CDR2 sequences are KGHSH and LQKENI. The CDR3 DNA reads TGTGCCAGCTCACCGGGACAGGGGGAAAATTCACCCCTCCACTTT. Translating gives CASSPGQGENSPLHF. Using reference TRBV18 and TRBJ1-6 for the parts outside the CDR3, the full variable domain is NAGVMQNPRHLVRRRGQEARLRCSPMKGHSHVYWYRQLPEEGLKFMVYLQKENIIDESGMPKERFSAEFPKEGPSILRIQQVVRGDSAAYFCASSPGQGENSPLHFGNGTRLTVT.

The chain carries TRBV5-1 and TRBJ1-3; D gene uncertain. There are 16 residues in the CDR3. Trimming shortened V by 0 bases and J by 0 bases, and 10 bases separated the two germline ends. From germline, CDR1 is SGHRS and CDR2 YFSETQ. The CDR3 is CASSLVASHSGNTIYF. CDR3 nucleotides: TGCGCCAGCAGCTTGGTAGCCTCGCACTCTGGAAACACCATATATTTT.

The gene calls are TRBV6-5 and TRBJ2-7; TRBD2 might be the D (5 bases). V was pared by 6 bases and J by 3 bases, with 15 bases between. The CDR3 spans 14 residues. In germline, CDR1 is MNHEY, CDR2 SVGAGI. The CDR3 DNA follows: TGTGCCAGCAGGAGCGGAAAGCGGCACTACGAGCAGTACTTC. Translated, it gives CASRSGKRHYEQYF.

The V and J genes are TRBV10-3 and TRBJ2-7, with D tentatively TRBD1 (5 bases). The V gene lost 10 bases and the J gene lost 0 bases, with 16 bases spanning the gap. Germline V gives CDR1 ENHRY, CDR2 SYGVKD. This CDR3 contains 14 residues. CDR3 nucleotide sequence: TGTGCCAGTTCGGATCGACAGTACTCCTACGAGCAGTACTTC. Amino acid sequence: CASSDRQYSYEQYF.

This clone was detected only once. This sequence joins TRBV2 and TRBJ1-4; 11 nucleotides line up with TRBD1. The CDR3 has 16 residues. J was trimmed by 5 bases and V by 7 bases; bases with no gene match: 9. The germline gives CDR1 SNHLY, CDR2 FYNNEI. The CDR3: CASTRNGQGANEKLFF. The DNA of the CDR3 is TGTGCCAGCACCCGAAACGGACAGGGGGCGAATGAAAAACTGTTTTTT.

The chain uses TRBV19 and TRBJ1-1, with D possibly TRBD1 on 5 matching bases. Trimming shortened V by 6 bases and J by 1 base, and 18 bases separated the two germline ends. Germline CDR1 reads LNHDA; CDR2 reads SQIVND (reference sequence). CDR3 length equals 16 residues. CDR3 nucleotides: TGTGCCAGTAGATACTCTCGGGGGGGAACGAACACTGAAGCTTTCTTT. Translated: CASRYSRGGTNTEAFF.

The rearrangement links TRBV7-9 to TRBJ2-1; a weak D match, TRBD2 (6 bases). Looked up from germline, CDR1 is SEHNR and CDR2 is FQNEAQ (reference sequence). V lost 1 base and J lost 9, with 16 bases in between. The CDR3 is 15 amino acids. This CDR3 is CASSLGRPQEGEQFF. The CDR3 nucleotides read TGTGCCAGCAGCTTAGGTAGGCCTCAGGAGGGTGAGCAGTTCTTC.

The rearrangement joins TRBV6-5 to TRBJ1-2, with 9 bases fitting TRBD1. V shed 4 bases, J shed 6 bases, and the junction held 12 bases outside the gene matches. This CDR3 contains 16 residues. CDR1 MNHEY and CDR2 SVGAGI come from the germline V gene. This CDR3 is CASSFGMSRDRDGYTF. CDR3 DNA sequence: TGTGCCAGCAGTTTCGGAATGTCTAGGGACAGGGATGGCTACACCTTC.

V is TRBV11-2 and J is TRBJ2-5; 10 bases agree with TRBD2. There are 18 residues in the CDR3. Trimming removed 3 bases from V and 5 bases from J; junction bases left unmatched: 15. Germline lookup yields CDR1 SGHAT and CDR2 FQNNGV. For the CDR3, the DNA is TGTGCCAGCAGCTTGGGTAGCGGGGGGCCCCCTCTTCGGGAGACCCAGTACTTC. Its translation: CASSLGSGGPPLRETQYF.

This chain links TRBV18 with TRBJ1-3; possibly TRBD1 for D (5 bases). V shed 6 bases and J shed 0 bases, with 18 bases lying between them. CDR1 is KGHSH, CDR2 LQKENI, per germline. The CDR3 spans 17 residues. The CDR3 nucleotides are TGTGCCAGCTCCCCGACCGGGGGTCAGAGCTCTGGAAACACCATATATTTT. Its protein is CASSPTGGQSSGNTIYF.